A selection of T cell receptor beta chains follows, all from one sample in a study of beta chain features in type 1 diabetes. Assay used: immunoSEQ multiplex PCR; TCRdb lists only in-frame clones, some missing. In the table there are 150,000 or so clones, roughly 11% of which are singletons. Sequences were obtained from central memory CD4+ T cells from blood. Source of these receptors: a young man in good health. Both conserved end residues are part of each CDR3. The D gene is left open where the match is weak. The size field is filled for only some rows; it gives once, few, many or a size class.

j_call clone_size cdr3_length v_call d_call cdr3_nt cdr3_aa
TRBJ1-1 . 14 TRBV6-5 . TGTGCCAGCAGTTACTCGAGAGGGGGTCCTGAAGCTTTCTTT CASSYSRGGPEAFF
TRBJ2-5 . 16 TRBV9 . TGTGCCAGCAGCGTAGGCAGGGCCAACCTTCAAGAGACCCAGTACTTC CASSVGRANLQETQYF
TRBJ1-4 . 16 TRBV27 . TGTGCCAGCAGATCACTTTATAGGGAGGGACCCGAAAAACTGTTTTTT CASRSLYREGPEKLFF
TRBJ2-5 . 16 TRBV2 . TGTGCCAGCAGTGAAGCGAGGGCAGGGAGGACAAAGACCCAGTACTTC CASSEARAGRTKTQYF
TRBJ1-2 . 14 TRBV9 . TGTGCCAGCAGCGTAGGTGGCGGAAACTATGGCTACACCTTC CASSVGGGNYGYTF
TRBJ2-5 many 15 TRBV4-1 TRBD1 TGCGCCAGCAGCCCAGGGGGCGGTACGCAAGAGACCCAGTACTTC CASSPGGGTQETQYF
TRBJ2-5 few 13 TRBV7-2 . TGTGCCAGCAGCCCTCCTAGCGAAGAGACCCAGTACTTC CASSPPSEETQYF
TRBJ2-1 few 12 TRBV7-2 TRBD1 TGTGCCGGGGGACAGGGGGCTTATGAGCAGTTCTTC CAGGQGAYEQFF
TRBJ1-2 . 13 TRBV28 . TGTGCCAGCAGTTTCGGGGCCTATGATGGCTACACCTTC CASSFGAYDGYTF
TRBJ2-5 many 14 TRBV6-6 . TGTGCCAGCAGTTACTCGAACAGGGAGGAGACCCAGTACTTC CASSYSNREETQYF
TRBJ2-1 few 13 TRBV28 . TGTGCCAGCGGGGGGGCAAACGCCGATGAGCAGTTCTTC CASGGANADEQFF
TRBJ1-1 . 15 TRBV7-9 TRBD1 TGTGCCAGCAGCTCTCATGGGACAGGTGAAACTGAAGCTTTCTTT CASSSHGTGETEAFF
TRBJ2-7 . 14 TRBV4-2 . TGTGCCAGCAGCCAAGATTGGAATAGCTACGAGCAGTACTTC CASSQDWNSYEQYF
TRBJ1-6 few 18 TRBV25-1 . TGTGCCAGCAGTGAATCACCTGGCAGAACAGGGTATAATTCACCCCTCCACTTT CASSESPGRTGYNSPLHF
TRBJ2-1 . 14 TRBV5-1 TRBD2 TGCGCCAGCAGCTTGGGGACTAGTAACAATGAGCAGTTCTTC CASSLGTSNNEQFF
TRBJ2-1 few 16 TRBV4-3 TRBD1 TGCGCCAGCAGCCAAGGCCGACAGGGGTCCTACAATGAGCAGTTCTTC CASSQGRQGSYNEQFF
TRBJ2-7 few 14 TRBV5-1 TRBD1 TGCGCCAGCAGGCCGGACCAGGGGGCCGCCGAGCAGTACTTC CASRPDQGAAEQYF
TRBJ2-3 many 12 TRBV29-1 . TGCAGCGCGAACAGGGGAGGGGATACGCAGTATTTT CSANRGGDTQYF
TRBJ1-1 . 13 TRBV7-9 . TGTGCCAGCACACGCGGTGGGAACACTGAAGCTTTCTTT CASTRGGNTEAFF
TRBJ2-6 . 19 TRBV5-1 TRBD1 TGCGCCAGCAGCTTGGTCCAACAGGGGTTCCACTCTGGGGCCAACGTCCTGACTTTC CASSLVQQGFHSGANVLTF
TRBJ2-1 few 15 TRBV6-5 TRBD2 TGTGCCAGCAGCCTCAGGACTAGCTCTTACAATGAGCAGTTCTTC CASSLRTSSYNEQFF
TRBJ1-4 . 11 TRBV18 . TGTGCCAGCTCTCTCCAGGAAAAACTGTTTTTT CASSLQEKLFF
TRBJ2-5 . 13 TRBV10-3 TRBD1 TGTGCCATGAGTATGACAGGGCCGGAGACCCAGTACTTC CAMSMTGPETQYF
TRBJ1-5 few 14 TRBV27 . TGTGCCAGCAGAAAAGGGGGGGGCAATCAGCCCCAGCATTTT CASRKGGGNQPQHF
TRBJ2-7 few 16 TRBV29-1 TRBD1 TGCAGCGTTGCTTTTGGGACAGGGAAGATTGCCTACGAGCAGTACTTC CSVAFGTGKIAYEQYF
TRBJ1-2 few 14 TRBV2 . TGTGCCAGCAGTAATACGGCAACGGACTATGGCTACACCTTC CASSNTATDYGYTF
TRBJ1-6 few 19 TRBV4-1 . TGCGCCAGCAGCCAAGATCGTACGCGGGTAAAGGGGATTAATTCACCCCTCCACTTT CASSQDRTRVKGINSPLHF